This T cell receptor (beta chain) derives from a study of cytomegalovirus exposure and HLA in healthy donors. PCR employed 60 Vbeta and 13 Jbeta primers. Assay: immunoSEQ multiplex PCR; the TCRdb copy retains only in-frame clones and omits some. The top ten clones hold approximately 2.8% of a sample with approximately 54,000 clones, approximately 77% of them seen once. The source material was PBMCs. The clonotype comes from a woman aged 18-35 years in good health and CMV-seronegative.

The CDR3, as DNA: TGTGCCAGCACCAGTGAATCGTATGGCTACACCTTC. This codes for CASTSESYGYTF. The rearrangement uses TRBV28 and TRBJ1-2, with D unclear. Deletions cut 7 bases from V and 5 bases from J, with 11 bases between. Germline V gene sequence: CDR1 MDHEN, CDR2 SYDVKM. The CDR3 has 12 amino acids.